The entry below describes one T cell receptor (beta chain). The data originate from a study of OX40 agonist ivuxolimab in advanced cancers. Profiled with immunoSEQ multiplex PCR; TCRdb holds only in-frame clones, not every one. Of 50,000 to 70,000 clones detected, nearly 90% appear once; the ten largest clones hold 8.5% to 14%. V lost 5 bases, J lost 4 bases, and 7 bases stayed unmatched. The CDR3 runs to 15 residues. Germline V gene sequence: CDR1 SGHTA, CDR2 FQGTGA. The sequence was collected from an adult with an advanced solid tumor such as melanoma, head and neck, liver or kidney cancer. This rearrangement joins TRBV7-3 to TRBJ2-1; 8 nucleotides line up with TRBD1. The sequenced sample was CD4+ or CD8+ T cells sorted from blood, obtained in a trial of the OX40 agonist ivuxolimab. The CDR3 spells CASSLRQGNYNEQFF. The CDR3 DNA is TGTGCCAGCAGCCTCAGACAGGGGAATTACAATGAGCAGTTCTTC.